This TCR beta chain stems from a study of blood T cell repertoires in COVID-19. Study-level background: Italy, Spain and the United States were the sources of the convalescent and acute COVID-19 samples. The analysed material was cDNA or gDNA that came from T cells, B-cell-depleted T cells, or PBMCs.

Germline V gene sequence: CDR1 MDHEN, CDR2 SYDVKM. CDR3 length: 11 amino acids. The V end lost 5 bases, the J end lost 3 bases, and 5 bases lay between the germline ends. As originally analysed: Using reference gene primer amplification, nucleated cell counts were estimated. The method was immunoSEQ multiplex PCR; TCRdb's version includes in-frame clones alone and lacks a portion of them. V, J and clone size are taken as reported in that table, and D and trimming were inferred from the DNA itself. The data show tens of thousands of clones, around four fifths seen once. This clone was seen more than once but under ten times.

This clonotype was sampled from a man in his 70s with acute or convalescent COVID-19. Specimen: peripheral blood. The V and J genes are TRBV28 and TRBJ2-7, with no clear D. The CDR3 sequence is CASSTSYEQYF. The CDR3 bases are TGTGCCAGCAGTACAAGCTACGAGCAGTACTTC.